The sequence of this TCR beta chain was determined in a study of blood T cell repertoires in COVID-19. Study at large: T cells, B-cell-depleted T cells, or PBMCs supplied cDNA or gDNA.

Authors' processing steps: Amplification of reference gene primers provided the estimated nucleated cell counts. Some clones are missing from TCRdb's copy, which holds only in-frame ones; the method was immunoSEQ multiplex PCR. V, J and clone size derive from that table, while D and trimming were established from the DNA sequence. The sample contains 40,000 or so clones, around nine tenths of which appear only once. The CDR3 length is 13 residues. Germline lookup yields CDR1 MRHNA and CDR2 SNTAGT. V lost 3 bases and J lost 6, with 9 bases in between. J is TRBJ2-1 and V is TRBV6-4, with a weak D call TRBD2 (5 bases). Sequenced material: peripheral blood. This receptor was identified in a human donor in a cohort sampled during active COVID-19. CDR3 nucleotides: TGTGCCAGCAGTGAACTAGGCGGCAATGAGCAGTTCTTC. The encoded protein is CASSELGGNEQFF.